This T cell receptor (beta chain) was found in a study of T cell responses to AZD1222 COVID-19 vaccine. The CDR3 contains 14 residues. The germline gives CDR1 SGHAT, CDR2 FQDESV (reference sequence). The germline V and J ends were trimmed by 5 bases and 5 bases, with 15 bases remaining between them. The method was immunoSEQ multiplex PCR; TCRdb's version includes in-frame clones alone and lacks a portion of them. The profile covers nearly 90,000 clones, with approximately 86% appearing a single time and about a tenth taken by the ten largest. This chain links TRBV11-1 with TRBJ1-2, with D possibly being TRBD1 (5 bases). This specimen was peripheral blood, taken on day 0 of MenACWY control vaccination. The source of this sequence is an adult in good health. The CDR3: CASSEGPLYYGYTF. In DNA form, the CDR3 reads TGTGCCAGCAGCGAGGGGCCGCTTTATTATGGCTACACCTTC. Full variable domain (rest looked up from reference TRBV11-1 and TRBJ1-2): EAEVAQSPRYKITEKSQAVAFWCDPISGHATLYWYRQILGQGPELLVQFQDESVVDDSQLPKDRFSAERLKGVDSTLKIQPAELGDSAMYLCASSEGPLYYGYTFGSGTRLTVV.